This T cell receptor (beta chain) is drawn from a study of regulatory T cells in long-lasting Graves disease. The time point: newly diagnosed GD, antithyroid drugs for less than 3 months. With RNA extracted from PBMCs as input, the TCR library was made. Between the trimmed V and J ends, which lost 4 bases and 4 bases, there was a span of 19 bases. The CDR3 consists of 16 residues. Germline V lookup: CDR1 LNHDA, CDR2 SQIVND (reference sequence). Both iRepertoire HTBI primers and Arm-PCR of CDR3 regions were used to build the TCR beta libraries. TCRdb redid the calling of the multiplex PCR reads with MiXCR, one entry per CDR3 protein. Altogether about 470,000 distinct CDR3 sequences are present, about 16% being singletons, with the ten largest covering over 15%. The same data also contributed to another study, on T cells in Graves' hyperthyroidism and ophthalmopathy.

The input for sequencing was peripheral blood mononuclear cells (PBMCs), taken at new diagnosis, from a patient treated with antithyroid drugs. V usage is TRBV19 and J usage is TRBJ1-1; D possibly corresponds to TRBD1 (6 bases). The source is a woman in her 30s with Graves disease. CDR3 region: CASSTLTGLGITEAFF. CDR3 bases: TGTGCCAGTAGTACCCTCACAGGGTTAGGAATCACTGAAGCTTTCTTT. Filled out from reference TRBV19 and TRBJ1-1, the complete variable domain reads DGGITQSPKYLFRKEGQNVTLSCEQNLNHDAMYWYRQDPGQGLRLIYYSQIVNDFQKGDIAEGYSVSREKKESFPLTVTSAQKNPTAFYLCASSTLTGLGITEAFFGQGTRLTVV.